This entry is about one T cell receptor beta chain. This record comes from a study of blood T cell repertoires in COVID-19. Study summary: Both acute and convalescent COVID-19 samples were obtained from the United States, Italy and Spain. Sample material is recorded as cDNA or gDNA derived from T cells, B-cell-depleted T cells, or PBMCs.

The CDR3 contains 14 residues. CDR1 is MNHEY and CDR2 is SVGAGI in the germline V gene. V shed 3 bases, J shed 7 bases, and the junction held 5 bases outside the gene matches. Authors' methods: Amplifying reference gene primers gave estimates of nucleated cell counts. Assay: immunoSEQ multiplex PCR; the TCRdb copy retains only in-frame clones and omits some. The V and J calls and clone size come from that table; D and trimming were worked out from the DNA. The repertoire includes a few hundred thousand clones, 84% of them detected once, and about 2% sits in the top ten. This sequence was found in a man in his forties or fifties who had recovered from COVID-19. The chain combines TRBV6-5 with TRBJ2-1; 8 positions agree with TRBD2. What was sequenced was peripheral blood. In nucleotides, the CDR3 is TGTGCCAGCAGTTATATGCGGGAGGCGAATGAGCAGTTCTTC. It translates to CASSYMREANEQFF.